This is a list of T cell receptor beta chains from one sample in a study of Ad26.COV2.S vaccination and SARS-CoV-2 variants. Here immunoSEQ multiplex PCR was the method, and the copy in TCRdb shows in-frame clones only, minus some. The sample lists just over 350,000 clones, around 84% occurring once. The source material was peripheral blood, sampled in a trial of Ad26.COV2.S vaccine versus placebo. The receptors originated from a person between 18 and 59 years old who received the Ad26.COV2.S COVID-19 vaccine or a placebo. Each CDR3 is given with its conserved first and last residue. Fields, in order: D gene, J gene, clone size, V gene, CDR3 DNA, CDR3 protein. The D gene is left open where the match is weak. Clone size appears in some rows only: once, few, many, or a class for an expanded clone.

D: -
J: TRBJ2-1
size: -
V: TRBV28
DNA: TGTGCCAGCACTCCCTTACTAGGGCAAAATTACAATGAGCAGTTCTTC
CDR3: CASTPLLGQNYNEQFF

D: -
J: TRBJ2-5
size: -
V: TRBV13
DNA: TGTGCCAGCAGCCCCTTAGGTGTAGGTGGCATCCAAGAGACCCAGTACTTC
CDR3: CASSPLGVGGIQETQYF

D: -
J: TRBJ1-6
size: -
V: TRBV7-6
DNA: TGTGCCAGCAGCTTAATGACAGGTGATAATTCACCCCTCCACTTT
CDR3: CASSLMTGDNSPLHF

D: -
J: TRBJ1-1
size: -
V: TRBV9
DNA: TGTGCCAGCAGCGTCGAAAGTGGGGGCATGAACACTGAAGCTTTCTTT
CDR3: CASSVESGGMNTEAFF

D: -
J: TRBJ2-7
size: -
V: TRBV4-1
DNA: TGCGCCAGCAGCCAAGCTAGCGCCTACTACGAGCAGTACTTC
CDR3: CASSQASAYYEQYF

D: TRBD2
J: TRBJ2-2
size: -
V: TRBV7-8
DNA: TGTGCCAGCAGTGGGAGGGGTCGCGGGGAGCTGTTTTTT
CDR3: CASSGRGRGELFF

D: TRBD1
J: TRBJ1-2
size: once
V: TRBV2
DNA: TGTGCCAGCAGCCTAACCCCACAGGGGATGGTCGGCTACACCTTC
CDR3: CASSLTPQGMVGYTF

D: TRBD1
J: TRBJ1-1
size: -
V: TRBV11-2
DNA: TGTGCCAGCAGCTTAGATTTCAGGGGGCACGCTCCCTTT
CDR3: CASSLDFRGHAPF

D: -
J: TRBJ2-3
size: -
V: TRBV4-3
DNA: TGCGCCAGCAGCCAAGTTTTGTCGGGGTCGAACACAGATACGCAGTATTTT
CDR3: CASSQVLSGSNTDTQYF

D: TRBD2
J: TRBJ2-7
size: -
V: TRBV18
DNA: TGTGCCAGGATTCGGACTAGCGGGAGGTACGAGCAGTACTTC
CDR3: CARIRTSGRYEQYF

D: -
J: TRBJ1-6
size: -
V: TRBV7-2
DNA: TGTGCCAGCAGCTTATGGGGAATACAGGGATCATTCTCACCCCTCCACTTT
CDR3: CASSLWGIQGSFSPLHF

D: -
J: TRBJ2-3
size: -
V: TRBV9
DNA: TGTGCCAGCAGCCCGGTGGGGCAAACTAGCACAGATACGCAGTATTTT
CDR3: CASSPVGQTSTDTQYF

D: -
J: TRBJ2-1
size: -
V: TRBV4-1
DNA: TGCGCCAGCAGCCAAGAGGACTCTACCTACAATGAGCAGTTCTTC
CDR3: CASSQEDSTYNEQFF

D: -
J: TRBJ2-2
size: -
V: TRBV5-4
DNA: TGTGCCAGCAGCTTGGCCCTTGGAGGAGCCGGGGAGCTGTTTTTT
CDR3: CASSLALGGAGELFF

D: -
J: TRBJ1-1
size: -
V: TRBV4-1
DNA: TGCGCCAGCAGCCAGGTCCCGACAGCGAACACTGAAGCTTTCTTT
CDR3: CASSQVPTANTEAFF

D: -
J: TRBJ2-1
size: few
V: TRBV4-3
DNA: TGCGCCAGCAGCCAGGACCCGGTAGCCGCCTACAATGAGCAGTTCTTC
CDR3: CASSQDPVAAYNEQFF

D: -
J: TRBJ2-5
size: -
V: TRBV15
DNA: TGTGCCACCAGACTAAGGGGGACGGACCAAGAGACCCAGTACTTC
CDR3: CATRLRGTDQETQYF

D: TRBD2
J: TRBJ2-2
size: -
V: TRBV2
DNA: TGTGCCAGCAGTGCGACTAGCGGGAGGGGGTACACCGGGGAGCTGTTTTTT
CDR3: CASSATSGRGYTGELFF